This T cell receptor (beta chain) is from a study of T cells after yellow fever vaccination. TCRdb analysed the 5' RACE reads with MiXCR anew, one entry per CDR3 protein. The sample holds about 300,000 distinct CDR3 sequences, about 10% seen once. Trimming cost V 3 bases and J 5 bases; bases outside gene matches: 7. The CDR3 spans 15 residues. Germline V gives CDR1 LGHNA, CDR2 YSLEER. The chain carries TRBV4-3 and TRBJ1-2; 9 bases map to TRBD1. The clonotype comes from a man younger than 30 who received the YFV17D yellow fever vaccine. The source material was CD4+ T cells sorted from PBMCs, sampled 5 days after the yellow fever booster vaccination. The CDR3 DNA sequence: TGCGCCAGCAGCCAGGACAGGGGTGAAGGATATGGCTACACCTTC. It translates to CASSQDRGEGYGYTF.